This TCR beta chain was recorded in a study of cytotoxic CD8 clonotypes in ibrutinib-treated CLL. A few counts support this clone. What it binds is unknown. Study-level findings and limits: Sampling schedules were unmatched across sustained-remission and progressing patients. Clonality was higher at ibrutinib response and returned toward baseline at progression. Clonality measured at baseline exceeded age-matched healthy donors, tracking circulating CD8+ T-cell counts.

The authors obtained approximately 2.1 micrograms of genomic DNA from cryopreserved PBMCs for TCR beta libraries. There are 15 residues in the CDR3. Trimming shortened V by 0 bases and J by 0 bases, and 7 bases separated the two germline ends. Germline V CDR1 and CDR2: SGHRS, YFSETQ. Method: immunoSEQ multiplex PCR; TCRdb's copy keeps in-frame clones and lacks some. Of more than 200,000 clones detected, 60% to 75% appear once; the ten largest clones hold just over 15%. This TCR was sampled from a human donor with chronic lymphocytic leukemia. The source material was PBMCs, sampled after 24 months of ibrutinib treatment. This chain links TRBV5-1 with TRBJ1-5; tentative D call: TRBD1 (6 bases). The CDR3 is CASSLGTVSNQPQHF. The CDR3 coding sequence is TGCGCCAGCAGCTTGGGGACAGTTAGCAATCAGCCCCAGCATTTT.